This TCR beta chain derives from a study of T cells in Graves' hyperthyroidism and ophthalmopathy. Study observations and caveats: Separation of ophthalmopathy from stable hyperthyroidism was achieved by a 13 V-J model. Blood samples included most of the expanded thyroid clonotypes exceeding 0.001.

The junction had 8 bases not matched to a gene; V was cut back by 4 bases and J by 3 bases. The CDR3 is 15 residues long. Looked up from germline, CDR1 is MNHEY and CDR2 is SVGAGI. Researchers amplified the TCR beta CDR3 regions from RNA transcripts. The TCR CDR3 was amplified in a first-round RT-PCR using the HTBI primer set. In TCRdb, the multiplex PCR reads were re-called with MiXCR into one record per CDR3 protein. The sample holds 350,000 or so distinct CDR3 sequences; approximately 18% are singletons and the top ten take 15% to 19%. A note on this clonotype: The antigen is undetermined.

The receptor's source is a woman in her thirties or forties with Graves' ophthalmopathy. Material: blood. The chain carries TRBV6-5 and TRBJ2-5; TRBD2 aligns across 7 bases. CDR3 loop: CASSSNPGTKETQYF. CDR3 nucleotides: TGTGCCAGCAGTTCCAATCCCGGGACTAAAGAGACCCAGTACTTC.